This T cell receptor (beta chain) appears in the sequencing data of a study of blood T cell repertoires in COVID-19. CDR3 size: 17 residues. V was clipped by 8 bases and J by 5 bases; unmatched bases: 20. CDR1 and CDR2 from the germline V gene are SNHLY and FYNNEI. While infection was still active, Seattle patients were enrolled and then followed longitudinally. Some clones are missing from TCRdb's copy, which holds only in-frame ones; the method was immunoSEQ multiplex PCR. The sample lists about 420,000 clones; about 90% were seen once. This clonotype was obtained from a man between 18 and 35 years old with COVID-19, enrolled during active disease. Input material: peripheral blood. The rearrangement links TRBV2 to TRBJ1-1, with 7 bases lining up with TRBD1. CDR3 amino acids: CASRRTTGSGDGTEAFF. CDR3 in DNA: TGTGCCAGCCGCCGCACGACAGGGTCGGGTGATGGGACTGAAGCTTTCTTT.